These 8 T cell receptor beta chains were all obtained from the same sample, sequenced in a study of blood T cells in healthy people across ages. Primers used in a second PCR of roughly 7 to 12 cycles were a sample-barcoded 5' primer and a J-beta primer mix. TCRdb reprocessed the 5' RACE reads via MiXCR and lists one record per CDR3 protein. The table shows 800,000 or so distinct CDR3 sequences, with around 25% occurring only once. These sequences were also reported in another study, on T cells of mothers and their children.

The sequencing sample was made of blood. The origin of the receptors is a boy aged 5-17 years in good health.

This clonotype was recorded a few times. The rearrangement links TRBV9 to TRBJ2-5; D unresolved. This CDR3 has 14 amino acids. The germline V and J ends were trimmed by 1 base and 5 bases, with 12 bases remaining between them. Germline-derived CDR1 and CDR2 are SGDLS and YYNGEE. The CDR3 loop is CASSVLSDSETQYF. In DNA form, the CDR3 reads TGTGCCAGCAGCGTATTGAGTGATTCGGAGACCCAGTACTTC.

The rearrangement links TRBV28 to TRBJ2-5; D remains unclear. Germline CDR1 MDHEN, CDR2 SYDVKM. Trimming took 3 bases from V and 5 from J, leaving 7 bases between them. This CDR3 is 12 amino acids long. The DNA of the CDR3 is TGTGCCAGCAGTTTTATTCTGGAGACCCAGTACTTC. This gives the protein CASSFILETQYF.

Many counts were recorded for this clonotype. This chain connects TRBV20-1 to TRBJ2-7, with 7 bases matching TRBD1. CDR1 is DFQATT, CDR2 SNEGSKA, per germline (reference sequence). The junction had 8 bases not matched to a gene; V was cut back by 3 bases and J by 0 bases. CDR3 length: 15 residues. This CDR3 is CSASRGQSFSYEQYF. The DNA for the CDR3 is TGCAGTGCTAGTCGGGGACAGAGCTTCTCCTACGAGCAGTACTTC.

This chain joins TRBV29-1 and TRBJ2-1, with 11 bases matching TRBD2. V gave up 4 bases and J gave up 6 bases; unmatched junction bases: 5. CDR3 length: 14 residues. Germline CDR1 and CDR2: SQVTM and ANQGSEA. The CDR3 DNA sequence: TGCAGCGTTGGACTAGCGGGGCGGCCCAATGAGCAGTTCTTC. Its protein product is CSVGLAGRPNEQFF.

This clonotype was recorded a few times. This chain joins TRBV12-3 or TRBV12-4 and TRBJ2-3; D gene unclear. This CDR3 has 12 amino acids. V was pared by 6 bases and J by 7 bases, with 11 bases between. The CDR3 sequence is CASRYTSYTQYF. The CDR3 nucleotides are TGTGCCAGCAGATACACTTCATATACGCAGTATTTT.

This clonotype was counted only a few times. The genes are TRBV10-3 and TRBJ2-7; D might be TRBD1 or TRBD2, each matching 5 bases. The CDR3 spans 15 residues. Germline-derived CDR1 and CDR2 are ENHRY and SYGVKD. V was clipped by 2 bases and J by 0 bases, with 11 bases between them. In DNA form, the CDR3 reads TGTGCCATCAGTGAGGGGACCGCGAGCTCCTACGAGCAGTACTTC. It encodes CAISEGTASSYEQYF.

The chain uses TRBV5-1 and TRBJ1-1; D may be TRBD1 (5 bases). Germline loops: CDR1 SGHRS, CDR2 YFSETQ. V was cut by 4 bases and J by 4 bases, with 35 bases left in between. There are 21 residues in the CDR3. CDR3 region: CASSPLGVIRRRDERGTEAFF. CDR3 nucleotides: TGCGCCAGCAGCCCGTTGGGAGTTATTCGGAGGCGTGATGAAAGGGGCACTGAAGCTTTCTTT.

The chain combines TRBV28 with TRBJ2-5, with a weak D call TRBD1 (6 bases). Matching the DNA end better, TRBJ2-7 makes the J call doubtful. The CDR3 is 17 amino acids. Germline CDR1 reads MDHEN; CDR2 reads SYDVKM. CDR3: CASSWGRTGRVSHEQYF. The CDR3 nucleotides are TGTGCCAGCAGTTGGGGGAGAACAGGGCGCGTCAGTCACGAGCAGTACTTC.